These 23 T cell receptor beta chains were sequenced from one sample in a study of T cells in localized non-small cell lung cancer. Using immunoSEQ multiplex PCR, the repertoire was profiled, and TCRdb retains in-frame clones only, with some absent. The repertoire consists of about 19,000 clones, with roughly 80% occurring once and the leading ten covering 4.5% to 5.5%. Material: peripheral blood, obtained before any cancer treatment. These receptors were obtained from a man aged 35 to 69 with stage I lung adenocarcinoma.

This clone was seen just once. The chain employs TRBV6-1 and TRBJ2-2; tentative D call: TRBD1 (5 bases). V lost 1 base and J 6 bases, leaving 6 bases between the germline ends. Germline V gives CDR1 MNHNS, CDR2 SASEGT. The CDR3 runs to 13 residues. CDR3 nucleotide sequence: TGTGCCAGCAGTGAAGGGGGCCCCGGGGAGCTGTTTTTT. Translated: CASSEGGPGELFF.

This clone was seen a handful of times. The chain has TRBV6-1 and TRBJ2-7; 8 nucleotides agree with TRBD1. Trimming took 7 bases from V and 3 from J; bases not matched to a gene: 5. The CDR3 has 13 amino acids. The germline CDR1 and CDR2 sequences are MNHNS and SASEGT. The CDR3 loop reads CASTSQGGYEQYF. Here the CDR3 DNA reads TGTGCCAGCACATCACAGGGGGGCTACGAGCAGTACTTC.

V usage is TRBV30 and J usage is TRBJ2-2; D gene ambiguous. CDR1 is GTSNPN, CDR2 SVGIG, per germline (reference sequence). Trimming removed 0 bases at V and 5 bases at J, with 7 bases between. The CDR3 spans 13 residues. The CDR3 nucleotides are TGTGCCTGGAGTGTATCATGGACCGGGGAGCTGTTTTTT. Translation gives CAWSVSWTGELFF.

This clone has only a few counts. The V gene is TRBV30, the J gene TRBJ2-2, with D maybe TRBD1 (5 bases). The CDR3 contains 15 residues. V was shortened by 2 bases and J by 0 bases, with 10 bases between the two germline ends. Germline V gene data show CDR1 as GTSNPN and CDR2 as SVGIG (reference sequence). CDR3 DNA sequence: TGTGCCTGGAGTCTGACAGCATCGAACACCGGGGAGCTGTTTTTT. Amino acids: CAWSLTASNTGELFF.

Here the CDR3 DNA reads TGTGCCAGCACCCAGACAGACGTTCAAGAGACCCAGTACTTC. Translating it yields CASTQTDVQETQYF. This chain uses TRBV28 with TRBJ2-5; D may be TRBD1 (5 bases). The CDR3 totals 14 residues. V was shortened by 7 bases and J by 2 bases, with 14 bases between the two germline ends. Germline lookup yields CDR1 MDHEN and CDR2 SYDVKM.

The chain links TRBV5-6 to TRBJ2-5, with 10 bases that match TRBD2. The ends lost 3 bases at V and 4 bases at J; junction bases unmatched: 6. Per the germline V gene, CDR1 is SGHDT and CDR2 is YYEEEE. The CDR3 has 15 residues. The DNA of the CDR3 is TGTGCCAGCAGCTCACCGGGACTAGCGCGAGAGACCCAGTACTTC. Protein: CASSSPGLARETQYF.

The chain has TRBV29-1 and TRBJ1-4, with TRBD1 matching 8 bases. Germline loops: CDR1 SQVTM, CDR2 ANQGSEA. The CDR3 runs to 12 residues. With V trimmed by 5 bases and J by 8 bases, 4 bases remained unmatched. CDR3 loop: CSVRTGGEKLFF. The DNA for the CDR3 is TGCAGCGTTAGAACAGGGGGGGAAAAACTGTTTTTT.

The chain has TRBV4-3 and TRBJ1-2; D remains ambiguous. Germline CDR1 is LGHNA and CDR2 is YSLEER. Trimming removed 0 bases from V and 6 bases from J, with 11 bases in between. The CDR3 spans 14 residues. Here the CDR3 DNA reads TGCGCCAGCAGCCAAGAACGGGGTCCTCATGGCTACACCTTC. It specifies CASSQERGPHGYTF.

V gene TRBV11-2 combines with J gene TRBJ2-5, with 9 bases fitting TRBD1. This CDR3 spans 16 amino acids. Germline lookup yields CDR1 SGHAT and CDR2 FQNNGV. After removal of 1 base from V and 5 bases from J, the junction contained 8 bases not matched to a gene. The CDR3 reads CASSLVGTGYEETQYF. The CDR3 nucleotides read TGTGCCAGCAGCTTAGTCGGGACAGGGTATGAGGAGACCCAGTACTTC.

The chain combines TRBV2 with TRBJ1-2; 12 positions agree with TRBD1. The CDR3 totals 16 residues. Per the germline V gene, CDR1 is SNHLY and CDR2 is FYNNEI. V gave up 6 bases and J gave up 7 bases; unmatched junction bases: 12. CDR3 nucleotide sequence: TGTGCCAGCAGCCCCCCGGGACAGGGGGCGAAGGGTGGCTACACCTTC. This gives the protein CASSPPGQGAKGGYTF.

V and J are TRBV4-1 and TRBJ1-2, with 9 bases fitting TRBD1. The CDR3 spans 15 residues. After removal of 7 bases from V and 1 base from J, the junction contained 7 bases not matched to a gene. CDR1 and CDR2 from the germline V gene are MGHRA and YSYEKL. The CDR3 region is CASTTRTGVNYGYTF. CDR3 DNA: TGCGCCAGCACCACACGGACAGGGGTTAACTATGGCTACACCTTC.

This clone was observed a single time. The V and J genes are TRBV7-9 and TRBJ2-5; perhaps TRBD2 as D (5 bases). V was shortened by 1 base and J by 4 bases, with 7 bases between the two germline ends. The CDR3 is made up of 13 amino acids. The V gene's germline CDR1 is SEHNR and CDR2 FQNEAQ (reference sequence). The CDR3 region has the DNA TGTGCCAGCAGCTTAGGACGGGGAGAGACCCAGTACTTC. Residues: CASSLGRGETQYF.

The V and J genes are TRBV7-8 and TRBJ2-7; either TRBD1 or TRBD2 may fit D (6 bases each). V was clipped by 5 bases and J by 3 bases, with 14 bases between them. CDR1 and CDR2 from the germline V gene are SGHVS and FQNEAQ. The CDR3 is made up of 14 amino acids. The CDR3 is CASSPLGGGYEQYF. CDR3 nucleotides: TGTGCCAGCAGCCCCTTAGGAGGGGGCTACGAGCAGTACTTC.

The chain joins TRBV6-6 to TRBJ2-7, with D perhaps TRBD2 (6 bases). V was clipped by 7 bases and J by 2 bases, with 9 bases between them. Germline V lookup: CDR1 MNHNY, CDR2 SVGAGI (reference sequence). CDR3 length: 12 amino acids. CDR3 coding DNA: TGTGCCAGCACCGGGGAGGCCTACGAGCAGTACTTC. Its protein product is CASTGEAYEQYF.

In its sample, this clone was seen once. This chain links TRBV19 with TRBJ1-5, with no clear D. Trimming pared 0 bases from V and 4 bases from J, leaving 7 bases between. Per the germline V gene, CDR1 is LNHDA and CDR2 is SQIVND (reference sequence). The CDR3 length is 14 residues. As DNA, the CDR3 is TGTGCCAGTAGTATAGATCAGGAAAATCAGCCCCAGCATTTT. Encoded protein: CASSIDQENQPQHF.

The chain is built from TRBV20-1 and TRBJ2-7, with D uncertain. V was shortened by 6 bases and J by 6 bases, with 12 bases between the two germline ends. Per germline, CDR1 DFQATT and CDR2 SNEGSKA (reference sequence). The CDR3 totals 11 residues. CDR3 loop: CSAFDPGEQYF. The CDR3 DNA reads as TGCAGTGCCTTTGACCCAGGCGAGCAGTACTTC.

This clone was seen just once. The chain has TRBV7-2 and TRBJ2-1; D is ambiguous. V was pared by 4 bases and J by 7 bases, with 11 bases between. Germline V lookup: CDR1 SGHTA, CDR2 FQGNSA. The CDR3 extends over 13 amino acids. CDR3 amino acids: CASSSSFLNEQFF. The DNA of the CDR3 is TGTGCCAGCAGCTCCTCGTTTTTGAATGAGCAGTTCTTC.

The rearrangement uses TRBV28 and TRBJ2-3, with 11 bases that match TRBD2. With V trimmed by 6 bases and J by 2 bases, 7 bases remained unmatched. The germline gives CDR1 MDHEN, CDR2 SYDVKM. CDR3 length: 16 residues. CDR3 amino acids: CASSEGTSGTTDTQYF. In DNA, the CDR3 is TGTGCCAGCAGCGAGGGGACTAGCGGAACCACAGATACGCAGTATTTT.

As regards this clone: At one end, the junction sequence differs from germline, possibly due to a read error. This chain connects TRBV2 to TRBJ1-4; D is uncertain. The CDR3 extends over 11 amino acids. Germline V gene data show CDR1 as SNHLY and CDR2 as FYNNEI. The CDR3 sequence: CASSWRWQATF. For the CDR3, the DNA is TGTGCCAGCAGCTGGCGTTGGCAGGCTACATTT.

The genes are TRBV7-6 and TRBJ1-6; 7 positions match TRBD1. Germline assignment: CDR1 SGHVS and CDR2 FNYEAQ. V was pared by 0 bases and J by 7 bases, with 6 bases of the junction left unmatched. The CDR3 runs 16 residues. CDR3 sequence reads: CASSLAGTDKNSPLHF. The DNA for the CDR3 is TGTGCCAGCAGCTTAGCGGGGACAGATAAAAATTCACCCCTCCACTTT.

This sequence joins TRBV7-9 and TRBJ1-1; TRBD1 is a possible D gene (5 bases). V dropped 6 bases and J dropped 2 bases, with 10 bases sitting between them. Germline assignment: CDR1 SEHNR and CDR2 FQNEAQ (reference sequence). This CDR3 comprises 13 residues. CDR3 sequence (DNA): TGTGCCAGCAGTCAGGGCATAAACACTGAAGCTTTCTTT. The encoded protein is CASSQGINTEAFF.

On this clone itself: At one of its ends the junction is not consistent with the germline gene, which may arise from a read error. For the CDR3, the DNA is TGTGCTAGCAGCTTAACGGACCCTGGAAACACCATATATTTT. Amino acids: CASSLTDPGNTIYF. V usage is TRBV7-7 and J usage is TRBJ1-3; D is undetermined. Germline V gene lookup returns CDR1 SSHAT and CDR2 FNYEAQ (reference sequence). This CDR3 contains 14 residues.

The rearrangement uses TRBV10-1 and TRBJ1-2; D perhaps matches TRBD1 (5 bases). Germline CDR1 is WNHNN and CDR2 is SYGVQD (reference sequence). This CDR3 is built from 15 residues. V dropped 4 bases and J dropped 4 bases, with 16 bases sitting between them. CDR3 DNA: TGCGCCAGCAGTGTGAGGACATCGTTCTCCTATGGCTACACCTTC. Amino acids: CASSVRTSFSYGYTF.